This is a list of T cell receptor beta chains from one sample in a study of blood T cell repertoires in COVID-19. Assay used: immunoSEQ multiplex PCR; TCRdb lists only in-frame clones, some missing. The repertoire holds 70,000 to 75,000 clones, with roughly 80% as singletons. The sample taken for sequencing was peripheral blood. The source of these receptors is a woman aged 80 or older with active or convalescent COVID-19. Each CDR3 is given with its conserved first and last residue. The order of the fields is J gene, D gene, clone size, V gene, CDR3 protein, CDR3 DNA. D genes are given only for firm matches. For some rows the clone size is stated as once, few or many, or as a class when expanded; others skip it.

j_call: TRBJ2-3
d_call: TRBD1
clone_size: -
v_call: TRBV11-1
cdr3_aa: CASSQGQGTDTQYF
cdr3_nt: TGTGCCAGCAGCCAGGGACAGGGCACAGATACGCAGTATTTT

j_call: TRBJ1-4
d_call: TRBD1
clone_size: -
v_call: TRBV7-6
cdr3_aa: CASSEMTGINEKLFF
cdr3_nt: TGTGCCAGCAGCGAAATGACAGGGATTAATGAAAAACTGTTTTTT

j_call: TRBJ1-1
d_call: -
clone_size: -
v_call: TRBV7-9
cdr3_aa: CASSRGGNTEAFF
cdr3_nt: TGTGCCAGCAGCCGCGGGGGGAACACTGAAGCTTTCTTT

j_call: TRBJ2-1
d_call: TRBD2
clone_size: -
v_call: TRBV6-1
cdr3_aa: CASSANIGTSGIPSAQGQFF
cdr3_nt: TGTGCCAGCAGTGCTAATATCGGGACTAGCGGGATCCCGTCCGCTCAGGGGCAGTTCTTC

j_call: TRBJ1-1
d_call: -
clone_size: -
v_call: TRBV14
cdr3_aa: CASSRGLGTEAFF
cdr3_nt: TGTGCCAGCAGCCGGGGCTTAGGAACTGAAGCTTTCTTT

j_call: TRBJ2-3
d_call: TRBD2
clone_size: once
v_call: TRBV19
cdr3_aa: CASSIGRGGDTQYF
cdr3_nt: TGTGCCAGTAGTATCGGACGGGGGGGAGATACGCAGTATTTT

j_call: TRBJ1-2
d_call: -
clone_size: -
v_call: TRBV28
cdr3_aa: CASSLPGYYGYTF
cdr3_nt: TGTGCCAGCAGTTTACCAGGGTACTATGGCTACACCTTC

j_call: TRBJ1-1
d_call: -
clone_size: -
v_call: TRBV12-3/TRBV12-4
cdr3_aa: CASSLHRNTEAFF
cdr3_nt: TGTGCCAGCAGCTTACACAGGAACACTGAAGCTTTCTTT

j_call: TRBJ2-3
d_call: -
clone_size: -
v_call: TRBV27
cdr3_aa: CASSMRDTQYF
cdr3_nt: TGTGCCAGCAGTATGAGGGATACGCAGTATTTT

j_call: TRBJ1-5
d_call: -
clone_size: -
v_call: TRBV24-1
cdr3_aa: CATSDSRGSNQPQHF
cdr3_nt: TGTGCCACCAGTGATAGCAGGGGCAGCAATCAGCCCCAGCATTTT

j_call: TRBJ2-5
d_call: TRBD2
clone_size: -
v_call: TRBV24-1
cdr3_aa: CATSDFELAGDVPETQYF
cdr3_nt: TGTGCCACCAGTGATTTCGAGCTAGCGGGAGACGTCCCGGAGACCCAGTACTTC

j_call: TRBJ1-2
d_call: -
clone_size: -
v_call: TRBV28
cdr3_aa: CASRPGQPYGYTF
cdr3_nt: TGTGCCAGCAGACCGGGACAACCCTATGGCTACACCTTC

j_call: TRBJ1-2
d_call: TRBD1
clone_size: -
v_call: TRBV27
cdr3_aa: CASRFRGRDYGYTF
cdr3_nt: TGTGCCAGCAGATTCAGGGGGCGCGACTATGGCTACACCTTC

j_call: TRBJ2-5
d_call: TRBD2
clone_size: few
v_call: TRBV6-6
cdr3_aa: CASRRVTGRAGTQYF
cdr3_nt: TGTGCCAGCAGACGAGTAACCGGGAGGGCGGGGACCCAGTACTTC

j_call: TRBJ2-3
d_call: TRBD1
clone_size: -
v_call: TRBV24-1
cdr3_aa: CATSQDRGSSTDTQYF
cdr3_nt: TGTGCCACCAGCCAAGACAGGGGGTCTAGCACAGATACGCAGTATTTT

j_call: TRBJ2-7
d_call: -
clone_size: -
v_call: TRBV7-2
cdr3_aa: CASSLVGGIGYEQYF
cdr3_nt: TGTGCCAGCAGCTTAGTAGGGGGAATCGGTTACGAGCAGTACTTC

j_call: TRBJ1-4
d_call: -
clone_size: -
v_call: TRBV7-2
cdr3_aa: CASSLGGHGEKLFF
cdr3_nt: TGTGCCAGCAGCTTAGGGGGACATGGTGAAAAACTGTTTTTT

j_call: TRBJ1-1
d_call: -
clone_size: few
v_call: TRBV5-1
cdr3_aa: CASSVQNTEAFF
cdr3_nt: TGCGCCAGCAGCGTCCAGAACACTGAAGCTTTCTTT

j_call: TRBJ2-1
d_call: TRBD2
clone_size: -
v_call: TRBV4-1
cdr3_aa: CASSQPGKRGQENEQFF
cdr3_nt: TGCGCCAGCAGCCAACCCGGTAAGCGGGGGCAGGAAAATGAGCAGTTCTTC

j_call: TRBJ2-3
d_call: -
clone_size: -
v_call: TRBV29-1
cdr3_aa: CSVVSSPDTQYF
cdr3_nt: TGCAGCGTTGTCTCGTCCCCCGATACGCAGTATTTT

j_call: TRBJ2-7
d_call: TRBD1
clone_size: -
v_call: TRBV19
cdr3_aa: CATIVAGQGIHEQYF
cdr3_nt: TGTGCCACTATCGTCGCGGGACAGGGGATCCACGAGCAGTACTTC

j_call: TRBJ1-1
d_call: -
clone_size: -
v_call: TRBV11-2
cdr3_aa: CASSVWVTEGVNTEAFF
cdr3_nt: TGTGCCAGCAGCGTTTGGGTGACAGAGGGGGTTAACACTGAAGCTTTCTTT

j_call: TRBJ1-6
d_call: -
clone_size: -
v_call: TRBV5-5
cdr3_aa: CASSLPLSSYNSPLHF
cdr3_nt: TGTGCCAGCAGCTTGCCCCTGAGCTCCTATAATTCACCCCTCCACTTT

j_call: TRBJ1-3
d_call: -
clone_size: -
v_call: TRBV28
cdr3_aa: CASKLYSGNTIYF
cdr3_nt: TGTGCCAGCAAGCTGTACTCTGGAAACACCATATATTTT

j_call: TRBJ2-1
d_call: -
clone_size: -
v_call: TRBV5-6
cdr3_aa: CASSLDRSSYNEQFF
cdr3_nt: TGTGCCAGCAGCTTGGACAGGAGCTCCTACAATGAGCAGTTCTTC

j_call: TRBJ1-1
d_call: -
clone_size: -
v_call: TRBV19
cdr3_aa: CASSIVAGSATEAFF
cdr3_nt: TGTGCCAGTAGTATAGTGGCAGGGTCGGCCACTGAAGCTTTCTTT

j_call: TRBJ2-1
d_call: -
clone_size: -
v_call: TRBV19
cdr3_aa: CASSPRGWGEQFF
cdr3_nt: TGTGCCAGTAGTCCAAGAGGGTGGGGTGAGCAGTTCTTC

j_call: TRBJ2-5
d_call: TRBD2
clone_size: -
v_call: TRBV3-1/TRBV3-2
cdr3_aa: CASSLSGGDKTQYF
cdr3_nt: TGTGCCAGCAGCCTTAGCGGGGGGGATAAGACCCAGTACTTC

j_call: TRBJ2-2
d_call: -
clone_size: -
v_call: TRBV7-2
cdr3_aa: CASSPRVGGRGGTGELFF
cdr3_nt: TGTGCCAGCAGCCCGCGTGTTGGGGGCAGGGGAGGGACCGGGGAGCTGTTTTTT

j_call: TRBJ2-4
d_call: TRBD1
clone_size: -
v_call: TRBV6-4
cdr3_aa: CASSDRHRDRSLQNIQYF
cdr3_nt: TGTGCCAGCAGTGACAGACACCGGGACAGGTCGCTACAAAACATTCAGTACTTC

j_call: TRBJ2-1
d_call: TRBD2
clone_size: -
v_call: TRBV4-3
cdr3_aa: CASSRGLAGTGSYNEQFF
cdr3_nt: TGCGCCAGCAGCCGCGGACTAGCGGGAACGGGCTCCTACAATGAGCAGTTCTTC

j_call: TRBJ2-3
d_call: -
clone_size: -
v_call: TRBV5-6
cdr3_aa: CASSFFSSTDTQYF
cdr3_nt: TGTGCCAGCAGCTTCTTCTCTAGCACAGATACGCAGTATTTT

j_call: TRBJ1-6
d_call: -
clone_size: -
v_call: TRBV28
cdr3_aa: CASSLRVSPLHF
cdr3_nt: TGTGCCAGCAGTTTAAGAGTCTCACCCCTCCACTTT